This paragraph reports one TCR beta chain. No antigen is known for it. Base qualities are missing; no much larger clone stands one base away. Per the publication, the treatment or condition label means: in vitro stimulation with specific CMV peptide epitopes to enrich CMV-specific T cells. The data were taken from a study of T cell repertoires in cytomegalovirus infection (dated by TCRdb to the late 2010s). About the study as a whole: Alongside well-studied HLA-B-restricted epitopes, the peptide stimulations were aimed at recently identified HLA-C-restricted CMV epitopes, whose presentation resists viral immunomodulation. The HLA type of each donor mattered for the analysis, because public TCR beta signatures pointed to carriage of CMV infection along with the matching HLA type. Findings and caveats that apply to the study as a whole: In both this cohort and an independent cohort of 352 donors, the cumulative frequency of public TCR beta family members distinguished carriers of CMV infection plus the relevant HLA type. The ex vivo response was dominated by HLA-C-restricted CMV-specific TCR beta clonotypes, and the single most frequent clonotype in two of eight donors was supplied by these HLA-C-restricted clonotypes.

V gives up 5 bases and J gives up 5 bases, and the segment between their germline ends measures 15 bases. Counted from cysteine to phenylalanine, this CDR3 has 14 amino acids. The sequence is cut down to CDR3 DNA, 42 bases in frame from base 1. The germline V gene (reference sequence) yields MNHEY for CDR1 and SMNVEV for CDR2. Instrument on record: Illumina HiSeq 1500. TCRdb applied fastp at Q25 and MiXCR to the public reads, then kept only in-frame beta chains. Rows with a matching CDR3 protein are joined into one entry that keeps the most common DNA and genes. The sample data list 750,000 to 900,000 distinct CDR3 sequences, and 25% to 35% of these were observed just once. The ten most abundant clones make up 10% to 15% of the sample.

The V gene is TRBV27 and the J gene is TRBJ1-2; no D segment can be confidently identified. The sequence was collected from a human donor in good health (CMV status not recorded). Some clones in this sample may be carry-over from other donors' samples. The specimen comprised cultured CD8+ T cells from PBMCs, sampled from culture after CMV antigen stimulation. CDR3 sequence: CASSPYFNGYGYTF. The DNA sequence is TGTGCCAGCAGTCCCTACTTCAATGGGTATGGCTACACCTTC.